This entry describes one T cell receptor (beta chain). No antigen is known for it. Base qualities are missing; no much larger clone stands one base away. This record comes from a study of T cells in localized non-small cell lung cancer (TCRdb year 2020). About the study as a whole: The study analyzed T cell repertoires of hundreds of early-stage NSCLC patients, comparing tumors and uninvolved tumor-adjacent lungs. The cohort comprised some 220 treatment-naïve NSCLC patients with resected, localized lung tumors. NSCLC patients had a mean age of approximately 66 years, and approximately 140 were male and about a hundred female. Beyond this particular receptor, the publication reports: Uninvolved tumor-adjacent lung showed the highest T cell clonality, higher than tumor, which suggests more focused antigenic responses in the uninvolved tumor-adjacent lung. Multi-region tumor sequencing was not performed, so intratumor heterogeneity could not be excluded. Of the top 100 tumor clones, a median of roughly 53 were detected in paired uninvolved adjacent lung; under 35 were also among that lung's top 100. Longer overall survival was associated with higher T cell density in blood, whereas shorter survival was associated with higher clonality in adjacent lung. Because the study design was exploratory, TCR variables were selected using unadjusted p-values without false-discovery rate correction.

In the germline V gene, CDR1 corresponds to SGHRS and CDR2 to YFSETQ. V loses 0 bases of germline sequence and J loses 7 bases, and the interval between the two ends is 10 bases. The CDR3 measures 13 amino acids from cysteine to phenylalanine. CDR3 DNA only is kept here, 39 bases in frame from base 1. The immunoSEQ Assay was used to sequence TCR beta CDR3 regions from DNA. As for the original processing: To compute T cell density, TCR beta template counts were normalized to usable DNA, which was estimated by amplifying housekeeping genes. Using the preseqR package, richness was estimated by extrapolating to 120,000 templates for tissue samples and 400,000 templates for PBMC samples. Clonality was defined by subtracting Pielou's evenness from one. Tissue-enriched TCRs were identified by differential abundance testing using productive amino-acid clonotypes, minimum total count 5 and alpha 0.1. The Jaccard Index and the Morisita Overlap Index were used to quantify repertoire overlap between compartments. TCR beta CDR3s were clustered by GLIPH together with public tetramer-defined viral CDR3s, and at least three viral sequences plus V-gene enrichment were required for viral motifs. What TCRdb holds here is the immuneACCESS table cut down to in-frame rearrangements. Part of the clones is not present; checked against another copy, under half of the missing clones reflect an unresolved V gene, and the others are unexplained. For V, J and clone size, that table is used; D and trimming come from the DNA. This sample has 20,000 to 25,000 clones in its table, and about nine tenths of those were observed once. 20% to 25% of the sample is held by the ten biggest clonotypes.

At diagnosis, tumor, uninvolved tumor-adjacent lung and peripheral blood were collected and then preserved as a mix of FFPE and fresh-frozen material. For TCR repertoire profiling, blood samples were analyzed as peripheral blood mononuclear cells. Recombination connected TRBV5-1 to TRBJ1-1; matching of 5 bases hints at TRBD1 as the D gene. The sample here was peripheral blood, taken before any cancer treatment. This receptor was taken from a man aged 40 to 69 with stage I squamous cell lung carcinoma. The CDR3 region reads CASSLGGVGEAFF. The sequenced DNA is TGCGCCAGCAGCTTGGGAGGGGTTGGTGAAGCTTTCTTT.